The next 18 T cell receptor beta chains were all read from a single sample in a study of CD8+CD57+ T cells in acquired aplastic anemia. The authors sequenced patients whose flow cytometry had shown CD8+CD57+ cell expansion. Genomic DNA was employed as the template in profiling TCR beta VDJ and CDR3. TCRdb processed the reads anew with MiXCR; each CDR3 protein has one entry. The table records approximately 470,000 distinct CDR3 sequences, roughly a third of them present only once. Input material: sorted CD4+, CD8+, or CD8+CD57+ T cells (not recorded which) from PBMCs. The receptors shown here come from a human donor with aplastic anemia.

The rearrangement joins TRBV10-3 to TRBJ1-3, with D possibly being TRBD1 (6 bases). CDR1 is ENHRY, CDR2 SYGVKD, per germline. CDR3 length equals 14 residues. The V end was cut by 10 bases, the J end by 6 bases, with 19 bases between. CDR3 loop: CASRTYRELNTIYF. The CDR3 nucleotides read TGTGCCAGCAGGACCTACAGGGAATTAAACACCATATATTTT.

Many counts were recorded for this clonotype. This chain connects TRBV29-1 to TRBJ2-3, with D possibly being TRBD1 (6 bases). This CDR3 has 13 amino acids. CDR1 and CDR2 from the germline V gene are SQVTM and ANQGSEA. Trimming removed 6 bases at V and 2 bases at J, with 12 bases between. The CDR3 protein is CSVGRGSTDTQYF. CDR3 DNA sequence: TGCAGCGTGGGCAGGGGATCCACAGATACGCAGTATTTT.

The rearrangement uses TRBV7-8 and TRBJ2-7; D unresolved. From germline, CDR1 is SGHVS and CDR2 FQNEAQ. The CDR3 sequence is 15 residues long. V was trimmed by 0 bases and J by 0 bases, leaving 9 bases between them. This CDR3 is CASSLAESSSYEQYF. CDR3 sequence (DNA): TGTGCCAGCAGCTTAGCCGAGTCTAGCTCCTACGAGCAGTACTTC.

The chain combines TRBV7-6 with TRBJ2-5, with 7 bases identical to TRBD1. The germline CDR1 and CDR2 sequences are SGHVS and FNYEAQ. The CDR3 covers 16 residues. V lost 5 bases and J lost 5; bases outside the gene matches: 14. The CDR3 coding sequence is TGTGCCAGCAGCCCGCGACAGGGTTCTATAGGGGAGACCCAGTACTTC. Its translation: CASSPRQGSIGETQYF.

This clonotype was counted between two and nine times. The chain links TRBV20-1 to TRBJ2-1; D is unclear. The V gene's germline CDR1 is DFQATT and CDR2 SNEGSKA (reference sequence). The CDR3 contains 14 residues. Trimming shortened V by 0 bases and J by 7 bases, and 13 bases separated the two germline ends. The CDR3 region is CSARDSKAVNEQFF. CDR3 coding DNA: TGCAGTGCTAGAGATAGTAAAGCCGTGAATGAGCAGTTCTTC.

This clonotype was observed many times. The chain employs TRBV2 and TRBJ1-2; tentatively, D is TRBD1 (5 bases). Trimming took 3 bases from V and 5 from J, leaving 10 bases between them. The CDR3 loop spans 13 amino acids. Looked up from germline, CDR1 is SNHLY and CDR2 is FYNNEI. CDR3 region: CASSEQGAYGYTF. For the CDR3, the DNA is TGTGCCAGCAGTGAGCAGGGTGCGTATGGCTACACCTTC.

This sequence joins TRBV10-3 and TRBJ1-2; 9 positions agree with TRBD1. The CDR3 contains 16 residues. The germline gives CDR1 ENHRY, CDR2 SYGVKD. The trim removed 10 bases at V and 2 bases at J, leaving 14 bases unmatched. The DNA of the CDR3 is TGTGCCAACAGAGAGAACAGGGGGCACTGGAACTATGGCTACACCTTC. Amino acid sequence: CANRENRGHWNYGYTF.

The rearrangement joins TRBV6-1 to TRBJ2-7, with D possibly matching TRBD1 (5 bases). Germline CDR1 MNHNS, CDR2 SASEGT. The CDR3 runs to 14 residues. The germline V and J ends were trimmed by 6 bases and 3 bases, with 15 bases remaining between them. The CDR3 DNA reads as TGTGCCAGCAGCCGGCCAGGGCTGGGCTACGAGCAGTACTTC. It translates to CASSRPGLGYEQYF.

Regarding this clonotype: A read error may explain this, as a much larger clone is one base away. Given the absence of the conserved phenylalanine or tryptophan at the CDR3 end, a read error is likely. This sequence joins TRBV20-1 and TRBJ2-7, with D possibly being TRBD1 (6 bases). Trimming took off 7 bases at V and 2 bases at J, with 12 bases between the two ends. The CDR3 totals 12 residues. CDR1 DFQATT and CDR2 SNEGSKA come from the germline V gene (reference sequence). The CDR3 region is CSGTTGTYEQYL. The CDR3 bases are TGCAGTGGCACAACAGGGACCTACGAGCAGTACCTC.

J is TRBJ2-7 and V is TRBV30; 8 positions agree with TRBD2. Unmatched junction bases numbered 5, after V lost 1 base and J lost 3 bases. Germline V gene lookup returns CDR1 GTSNPN and CDR2 SVGIG (reference sequence). This CDR3 spans 14 amino acids. The CDR3 is CAWSEVAGIYEQYF. CDR3 coding DNA: TGTGCCTGGAGTGAGGTAGCGGGAATCTACGAGCAGTACTTC.

In its sample, this clonotype was seen a few times. This chain connects TRBV7-3 to TRBJ2-3, with unresolved D. Trimming took 5 bases from V and 1 from J, leaving 10 bases between them. Germline V gives CDR1 SGHTA, CDR2 FQGTGA. There are 14 residues in the CDR3. The CDR3 DNA follows: TGTGCCAGCAGCAAGGACGCCCGCACAGATACGCAGTATTTT. It is translated as CASSKDARTDTQYF.

This clonotype occurred many times. The chain couples TRBV2 to TRBJ1-5; D is unresolved. Deletions cut 4 bases from V and 3 bases from J, with 10 bases between. CDR1 and CDR2 from the germline V gene are SNHLY and FYNNEI. The CDR3 contains 14 residues. As DNA, the CDR3 is TGTGCCAGCAGTGGGGAGGGATTCAATCAGCCCCAGCATTTT. It is translated as CASSGEGFNQPQHF. Supplemented by reference TRBV2 and TRBJ1-5, the full variable domain reads EPEVTQTPSHQVTQMGQEVILRCVPISNHLYFYWYRQILGQKVEFLVSFYNNEISEKSEIFDDQFSVERPDGSNFTLKIRSTKLEDSAMYFCASSGEGFNQPQHFGDGTRLSIL.

The CDR3 loop is CASSVQGSVAEAFF. In DNA form, the CDR3 reads TGTGCCAGCAGCGTACAGGGAAGTGTCGCTGAAGCTTTCTTT. The genes are TRBV7-3 and TRBJ1-1; TRBD1 is a possible D gene (6 bases). The CDR3 is 14 amino acids. Germline loops: CDR1 SGHTA, CDR2 FQGTGA. Trimming removed 5 bases at V and 6 bases at J, with 16 bases between.

With respect to this clonotype: Relative to the germline gene, one junction end is altered; a read error may explain this. J is TRBJ1-2 and V is TRBV25-1; 9 bases match TRBD1. The CDR3 contains 15 residues. CDR1 is MGHDK and CDR2 is SYGVNS in the germline V gene. The CDR3: CASMGTGRLDYGYTF. CDR3 in DNA: TGCGCCAGCATGGGGACAGGGAGATTGGACTATGGCTACACCTTC.

This clonotype was recorded a few times. The V gene is TRBV4-3, the J gene TRBJ1-3; possible D gene TRBD1, 5 bases. This CDR3 contains 15 residues. Trimming removed 4 bases at V and 0 bases at J, with 10 bases between. CDR1 is LGHNA and CDR2 is YSLEER in the germline V gene. The CDR3 here is CASSRSQGSGNTIYF. The CDR3 bases are TGCGCCAGCAGCCGAAGTCAGGGCTCTGGAAACACCATATATTTT.

This chain connects TRBV4-1 to TRBJ2-7; tentatively, D is TRBD2 (5 bases). Germline CDR1 and CDR2: MGHRA and YSYEKL. CDR3 length: 20 residues. The ends were cut back, 0 bases at V and 0 bases at J, with 24 bases in the middle. The DNA of the CDR3 is TGCGCCAGCAGCCAAGATCGTCTGGCAACCAGCGGACCGAGCTCCTACGAGCAGTACTTC. Amino acid sequence: CASSQDRLATSGPSSYEQYF.

This clonotype was recorded many times. V usage is TRBV25-1 and J usage is TRBJ2-2; D unresolved. The V gene's germline CDR1 is MGHDK and CDR2 SYGVNS. The CDR3 sequence is 17 residues long. V gave up 5 bases and J gave up 6 bases, with 22 bases separating them. The CDR3, as DNA: TGTGCCAGCAGTAACAAGGGTTGGCAAAGCCCGGCCGGGGAGCTGTTTTTT. It is translated as CASSNKGWQSPAGELFF.

This chain uses TRBV10-3 with TRBJ1-6; 7 bases fit TRBD1. Germline loops: CDR1 ENHRY, CDR2 SYGVKD. The ends lost 10 bases at V and 9 bases at J; junction bases unmatched: 21. This CDR3 has 17 amino acids. The CDR3 DNA is TGTGCCACCACGGGTGCCTGGAGTGCGGGACAGCCTTCACCCCTCCACTTT. This encodes CATTGAWSAGQPSPLHF.